The 32 T cell receptor beta chains below come from one sample, sequenced in a study of PD-1 blockade in classical Hodgkin lymphoma (dated by TCRdb to 2018 to 2020). Interpreted using the paper, the time point label stands for: cycle 1 day 1 (C1D1), immediately before nivolumab initiation. Relapse after autologous stem cell transplantation had occurred in all trial patients, and cohorts A, B and C were distinguished by prior brentuximab vedotin exposure. Libraries came from the immunoSEQ multiplex PCR assay. TCRdb re-hosts the immuneACCESS table, in-frame sequences only. Its copies lack some clones; in the studies checked, an unresolved V gene accounts for under half of them, and the cause for the rest is not known. The sample yields roughly 12,000 clones; around 79% were counted once. The ten largest clones capture approximately 35% of the sample. The sample was peripheral blood mononuclear cells (PBMCs), taken at baseline. These receptors were obtained from a human donor with classical Hodgkin lymphoma.

The rearrangement joins TRBV27 to TRBJ1-1; D gene uncertain. The CDR3 has 15 residues. V was pared by 3 bases and J by 0 bases, with 11 bases between. Looked up from germline, CDR1 is MNHEY and CDR2 is SMNVEV (reference sequence). CDR3 in amino acids: CASSFWAGVNTEAFF. The CDR3 nucleotides read TGTGCCAGCAGTTTCTGGGCCGGGGTGAACACTGAAGCTTTCTTT.

This chain connects TRBV19 to TRBJ1-1; 11 bases line up with TRBD1. After removal of 1 base from V and 4 bases from J, the junction contained 14 bases not matched to a gene. CDR1 and CDR2 (germline): LNHDA, SQIVND (reference sequence). This CDR3 is built from 19 residues. The CDR3 sequence: CASSIATDRGPTRSTEAFF. For the CDR3, the DNA is TGTGCCAGTAGTATAGCCACGGACAGGGGGCCAACTAGGTCCACTGAAGCTTTCTTT.

The chain recombines TRBV7-2 with TRBJ2-2; no firm D call. This CDR3 contains 13 residues. The germline V gene has CDR1 SGHTA and CDR2 FQGNSA. Trimming shortened V by 8 bases and J by 7 bases, and 14 bases separated the two germline ends. The CDR3 sequence: CASESRNIGELFF. CDR3 coding DNA: TGTGCCAGCGAATCTCGGAATATCGGGGAGCTGTTTTTT.

The chain recombines TRBV4-1 with TRBJ2-1, with D tentatively TRBD1 or TRBD2 (6 bases each). Germline-derived CDR1 and CDR2 are MGHRA and YSYEKL. There are 15 residues in the CDR3. V shed 3 bases and J shed 5 bases, with 14 bases lying between them. CDR3: CASSQRRGRDNEQFF. In DNA, the CDR3 is TGCGCCAGCAGCCAGCGCCGGGGGCGAGACAATGAGCAGTTCTTC.

This chain uses TRBV25-1 with TRBJ2-7; unclear D gene. Germline V CDR1 and CDR2: MGHDK, SYGVNS. The ends were cut back, 1 base at V and 2 bases at J, with 12 bases in the middle. CDR3 size: 15 residues. The CDR3: CASSEWGNAAYEQYF. The CDR3 DNA reads TGTGCCAGCAGTGAATGGGGAAACGCAGCCTACGAGCAGTACTTC.

V gene TRBV2 combines with J gene TRBJ1-2, with D maybe TRBD1 (6 bases). Deletions cut 11 bases from V and 7 bases from J, with 20 bases between. Germline CDR1 reads SNHLY; CDR2 reads FYNNEI. The CDR3 consists of 13 residues. The CDR3 DNA follows: TGTGCCGGGACCCGGGACATTTCTAGTGGCTACACCTTC. Protein: CAGTRDISSGYTF.

The chain links TRBV19 to TRBJ2-1; D is ambiguous. This CDR3 is 14 amino acids long. V was shortened by 1 base and J by 5 bases, with 9 bases between the two germline ends. Looked up from germline, CDR1 is LNHDA and CDR2 is SQIVND (reference sequence). CDR3 loop: CASSIGSPNNEQFF. The CDR3 DNA is TGTGCCAGTAGTATAGGATCCCCTAACAATGAGCAGTTCTTC.

The chain is built from TRBV7-2 and TRBJ1-2, with 11 nucleotides matching TRBD1. V was clipped by 5 bases and J by 0 bases; unmatched bases: 5. The CDR3 runs 16 residues. Germline V gene sequence: CDR1 SGHTA, CDR2 FQGNSA. The CDR3 loop reads CASSQDRGRTNYGYTF. DNA of the CDR3: TGTGCCAGCAGCCAGGACAGGGGGCGAACTAACTATGGCTACACCTTC. The full variable domain, rest sourced from reference TRBV7-2 and TRBJ1-2, is GAGVSQSPSNKVTEKGKDVELRCDPISGHTALYWYRQSLGQGLEFLIYFQGNSAPDKSGLPSDRFSAERTGGSVSTLTIQRTQQEDSAVYLCASSQDRGRTNYGYTFGSGTRLTVV.

This clone was found a few times. The chain uses TRBV18 and TRBJ1-5, with D unclear. The V end lost 0 bases, the J end lost 0 bases, and 12 bases lay between the germline ends. CDR3 length: 17 amino acids. The germline V gene encodes CDR1 KGHSH and CDR2 LQKENI. The CDR3, as DNA: TGTGCCAGCTCACCACCGAATCAGGCATCTAGCAATCAGCCCCAGCATTTT. This sequence encodes CASSPPNQASSNQPQHF. Together with reference TRBV18 and TRBJ1-5, the CDR3 gives the full variable domain: NAGVMQNPRHLVRRRGQEARLRCSPMKGHSHVYWYRQLPEEGLKFMVYLQKENIIDESGMPKERFSAEFPKEGPSILRIQQVVRGDSAAYFCASSPPNQASSNQPQHFGDGTRLSIL.

This chain links TRBV2 with TRBJ1-2; 7 positions agree with TRBD1. The V segment lost 4 bases and the J segment 3 bases; nucleotides outside the gene matches: 8. The CDR3 contains 15 residues. From germline, CDR1 is SNHLY and CDR2 FYNNEI. The CDR3: CASSGEGAQDYGYTF. The CDR3 DNA sequence: TGTGCCAGCAGTGGTGAGGGGGCCCAGGACTATGGCTACACCTTC.

V gene TRBV27 combines with J gene TRBJ2-1, with D maybe TRBD2 (5 bases). The V end was cut by 4 bases, the J end by 12 bases, with 19 bases between. The CDR3 is 14 amino acids. Germline V lookup: CDR1 MNHEY, CDR2 SMNVEV (reference sequence). CDR3 DNA: TGTGCCAGCAGTTCCCAGACCCTAGGAGGAGTGCAGTTCTTC. It translates to CASSSQTLGGVQFF.

The chain carries TRBV5-6 and TRBJ1-5; TRBD1 is a possible D gene (5 bases). The CDR3 has 16 residues. V lost 3 bases and J 7 bases, leaving 20 bases between the germline ends. CDR1 is SGHDT and CDR2 is YYEEEE in the germline V gene. For the CDR3, the DNA is TGTGCCAGCAGCTATCTATTAGGGACGAGTGGACAGCCCCAGCATTTT. Translation gives CASSYLLGTSGQPQHF.

The J gene is TRBJ2-3, the V gene TRBV7-9, with D uncertain. V lost 5 bases to trimming and J lost 1 base, with 13 bases between them. The CDR3 runs to 15 residues. Per germline, CDR1 SEHNR and CDR2 FQNEAQ (reference sequence). CDR3 in DNA: TGTGCCAGCAGCACGACCGATACGGGCACAGATACGCAGTATTTT. As protein: CASSTTDTGTDTQYF.

V gene TRBV5-4 combines with J gene TRBJ1-1; D not certain. Per germline, CDR1 SGHNT and CDR2 YYREEE (reference sequence). The V end lost 0 bases, the J end lost 1 base, and 7 bases lay between the germline ends. The CDR3 runs 14 residues. CDR3 amino acids: CASSLGVRNTEAFF. The CDR3 bases are TGTGCCAGCAGCTTGGGGGTGAGGAACACTGAAGCTTTCTTT. Full variable domain (outside the CDR3, taken from reference TRBV5-4 and TRBJ1-1): ETGVTQSPTHLIKTRGQQVTLRCSSQSGHNTVSWYQQALGQGPQFIFQYYREEENGRGNFPPRFSGLQFPNYSSELNVNALELDDSALYLCASSLGVRNTEAFFGQGTRLTVV.

The V and J genes are TRBV27 and TRBJ2-7, with 7 positions matching TRBD1. CDR1 is MNHEY, CDR2 SMNVEV, per germline (reference sequence). Trimming at V came to 3 bases and at J to 5 bases, leaving 10 bases not matched to a gene. This CDR3 comprises 15 residues. The CDR3 DNA sequence: TGTGCCAGCAGTTTGAGGACAGGTACTCCGAACGAGCAGTACTTC. Amino acid sequence: CASSLRTGTPNEQYF.

The chain links TRBV28 to TRBJ1-4; D ambiguous. The V gene's germline CDR1 is MDHEN and CDR2 SYDVKM. The V and J ends lost 4 bases and 1 base respectively, with 7 bases between them. The CDR3 is made up of 14 amino acids. The CDR3 region is CASSSEVTNEKLFF. The DNA for the CDR3 is TGTGCCAGCAGTTCGGAGGTAACTAATGAAAAACTGTTTTTT.

This clone showed up just a few times. This sequence joins TRBV5-1 and TRBJ1-1; D call uncertain. The CDR3 covers 15 residues. Trimming took off 4 bases at V and 8 bases at J, with 21 bases between the two ends. Germline CDR1 and CDR2: SGHRS and YFSETQ. DNA for the CDR3: TGCGCCAGCAGCCCCCTCCTGGCGGACCCAGTAGAAGCTTTCTTT. Translation gives CASSPLLADPVEAFF.

The chain combines TRBV7-9 with TRBJ2-3; 7 positions match TRBD1. The CDR3 sequence is 16 residues long. The V and J ends lost 1 base and 1 base, in that order; junction bases with no gene match: 5. Germline loops: CDR1 SEHNR, CDR2 FQNEAQ (reference sequence). In DNA, the CDR3 is TGTGCCAGCAGCTTAGAAGAGGGGGCTGGCACAGATACGCAGTATTTT. It encodes CASSLEEGAGTDTQYF.

The V call is TRBV6-1, the J call TRBJ1-2; 10 bases map to TRBD1. V was clipped by 4 bases and J by 5 bases; unmatched bases: 4. The germline V gene encodes CDR1 MNHNS and CDR2 SASEGT. CDR3 length: 14 amino acids. The CDR3 DNA sequence: TGTGCCAGCAGTGGGGGACAGGGGAAGTATGGCTACACCTTC. Translating it yields CASSGGQGKYGYTF.

The chain carries TRBV6-7 and TRBJ1-3; no reliable D call. TRBV6-7 is an open reading frame, and its role is uncertain. The CDR3 is 16 residues long. Trimming shortened V by 0 bases and J by 1 base, and 10 bases separated the two germline ends. The CDR3 spells CASSYSIPGSGNTIYF. CDR3 nucleotides: TGTGCCAGCAGTTACTCGATTCCCGGGTCTGGAAACACCATATATTTT.

The chain couples TRBV7-9 to TRBJ2-5; 8 bases fit TRBD2. CDR1 and CDR2 from the germline V gene are SEHNR and FQNEAQ (reference sequence). The junction had 1 base not matched to a gene; V was cut back by 2 bases and J by 2 bases. This CDR3 is 14 amino acids long. Here the CDR3 reads CASSLSGGQETQYF. The CDR3 bases are TGTGCCAGCAGCTTATCGGGGGGGCAAGAGACCCAGTACTTC.

This chain joins TRBV18 and TRBJ1-1, with a possible D match to TRBD1 (5 bases). Germline V gene data show CDR1 as KGHSH and CDR2 as LQKENI. V dropped 0 bases and J dropped 5 bases, with 13 bases sitting between them. The CDR3 has 15 amino acids. The CDR3 loop reads CASSPPSGRATEAFF. CDR3 DNA sequence: TGTGCCAGCTCACCACCGTCGGGCAGGGCTACTGAAGCTTTCTTT.

This sequence joins TRBV5-1 and TRBJ2-1; perhaps TRBD2 as D (5 bases). V lost 6 bases and J 0 bases, leaving 7 bases between the germline ends. CDR1 is SGHRS, CDR2 YFSETQ, per germline. This CDR3 has 13 residues. CDR3: CASMGSSYNEQFF. CDR3 nucleotides: TGCGCCAGCATGGGGAGCTCCTACAATGAGCAGTTCTTC.

The gene calls are TRBV4-2 and TRBJ2-2; possible D gene TRBD2, 5 bases. The CDR3 covers 15 residues. V was pared by 0 bases and J by 3 bases, with 8 bases between. Germline V CDR1 and CDR2: LGHNA, YNFKEQ. CDR3 sequence: CASSQDRTHTGELFF. The CDR3, as DNA: TGTGCCAGCAGCCAAGATCGGACTCACACCGGGGAGCTGTTTTTT.

About this clone: One end of the junction is discordant with germline, which a read error may explain. The V gene is TRBV5-1, the J gene TRBJ1-1, with TRBD1 matching over 9 bases. The CDR3 runs 14 residues. The germline gives CDR1 SGHRS, CDR2 YFSETQ. CDR3 residues: CASYSGTGNPEAFF. The CDR3 DNA follows: TGCGCCAGCTACTCCGGGACAGGGAACCCTGAAGCTTTCTTT. The variable domain in full, completed from reference TRBV5-1 and TRBJ1-1, reads KAGVTQTPRYLIKTRGQQVTLSCSPISGHRSVSWYQQTPGQGLQFLFEYFSETQRNKGNFPGRFSGRQFSNSRSEMNVSTLELGDSALYLCASYSGTGNPEAFFGQGTRLTVV.

J is TRBJ1-1 and V is TRBV4-3; 9 bases match TRBD1. Trimming cost V 4 bases and J 7 bases; bases outside gene matches: 7. CDR3 length equals 14 residues. The germline CDR1 and CDR2 sequences are LGHNA and YSLEER. The CDR3 here is CASSRGQGRGEAFF. As DNA, the CDR3 is TGCGCCAGCAGCCGAGGACAGGGGCGAGGTGAAGCTTTCTTT.

The chain has TRBV7-9 and TRBJ2-1; D remains ambiguous. Germline V gene lookup returns CDR1 SEHNR and CDR2 FQNEAQ (reference sequence). The CDR3 is made up of 15 amino acids. V was pared by 2 bases and J by 5 bases, with 13 bases between. The CDR3 coding sequence is TGTGCCAGCAGCTTACGTCTCGCGGACGACAATGAGCAGTTCTTC. This gives the protein CASSLRLADDNEQFF.

The gene calls are TRBV2 and TRBJ1-2; no clear D gene. The V end was cut by 3 bases, the J end by 6 bases, with 14 bases between. The CDR3 runs to 14 residues. Germline V gene sequence: CDR1 SNHLY, CDR2 FYNNEI. The CDR3 protein is CASSERARPNGYTF. CDR3 nucleotide sequence: TGTGCCAGCAGTGAGAGGGCGCGGCCGAATGGCTACACCTTC. The full variable domain, rest sourced from reference TRBV2 and TRBJ1-2, is EPEVTQTPSHQVTQMGQEVILRCVPISNHLYFYWYRQILGQKVEFLVSFYNNEISEKSEIFDDQFSVERPDGSNFTLKIRSTKLEDSAMYFCASSERARPNGYTFGSGTRLTVV.

V and J are TRBV11-2 and TRBJ2-3, with D perhaps assigned TRBD1 or TRBD2 (5 bases each). Germline V gives CDR1 SGHAT, CDR2 FQNNGV. The V and J ends lost 5 bases and 0 bases respectively, with 12 bases between them. CDR3 length: 15 residues. CDR3 nucleotides: TGTGCCAGCAGCGTCGGGACGGGTAGCACAGATACGCAGTATTTT. This encodes CASSVGTGSTDTQYF. Full variable domain (rest looked up from reference TRBV11-2 and TRBJ2-3): EAGVAQSPRYKIIEKRQSVAFWCNPISGHATLYWYQQILGQGPKLLIQFQNNGVVDDSQLPKDRFSAERLKGVDSTLKIQPAKLEDSAVYLCASSVGTGSTDTQYFGPGTRLTVL.

This clone has more than one count but fewer than ten. The rearrangement links TRBV30 to TRBJ1-4; D unclear. The V end was cut by 3 bases, the J end by 8 bases, with 13 bases between. This CDR3 spans 13 amino acids. Germline V gene lookup returns CDR1 GTSNPN and CDR2 SVGIG (reference sequence). CDR3 sequence (DNA): TGTGCCTGGAGCTCAACGATGGAAGAAAAACTGTTTTTT. It is translated as CAWSSTMEEKLFF. Full variable domain (remainder filled in from reference TRBV30 and TRBJ1-4): SQTIHQWPATLVQPVGSPLSLECTVEGTSNPNLYWYRQAAGRGLQLLFYSVGIGQISSEVPQNLSASRPQDRQFILSSKKLLLSDSGFYLCAWSSTMEEKLFFGSGTQLSVL.

The CDR3 DNA is TGTGCCAGCACACCGCTAGCCGGCCCAGATACGCAGTATTTT. Its protein is CASTPLAGPDTQYF. V is TRBV2 and J is TRBJ2-3; D is perhaps TRBD2 (5 bases). Germline CDR1 reads SNHLY; CDR2 reads FYNNEI. This CDR3 region has 14 residues. V was clipped by 7 bases and J by 4 bases, with 15 bases between them.

V gene TRBV6-5 combines with J gene TRBJ1-5; no reliable D call. Germline V lookup: CDR1 MNHEY, CDR2 SVGAGI. CDR3 size: 14 residues. The V end lost 0 bases, the J end lost 3 bases, and 6 bases lay between the germline ends. Written as DNA, the CDR3 is TGTGCCAGCAGTTACTCTGGAATCAATCAGCCCCAGCATTTT. Translation: CASSYSGINQPQHF.